The clone carrying this TCR beta chain was seen repeatedly, ten times or more. The record originates from a study of T-cell reconstitution after alpha-beta-depleted transplantation in children. Preparation of the TCRbeta library was carried out with unique molecular identifiers. Each CDR3 protein gets one entry after TCRdb re-called the PCR reads with MiXCR. The table lists approximately 93,000 distinct CDR3 sequences, roughly 7.7% of them singletons. Germline assignment: CDR1 MNHEY and CDR2 SVGEGT. The CDR3 length is 13 residues. V dropped 8 bases and J dropped 3; count of bases not matched to a gene: 4.

J is TRBJ2-3 and V is TRBV6-2 or TRBV6-3, with 8 positions matching TRBD2. Sequences were derived from PBMCs from the stem cell graft donor, sampled from the stem cell graft. The TCR sequence derives from a human donor who donated a stem cell graft to a child with congenital amegakaryocytic thrombocytopenia. The CDR3 nucleotides are TGTGCCAGCCGGGGGGGAAATACAGATACGCAGTATTTT. Amino acids: CASRGGNTDTQYF.